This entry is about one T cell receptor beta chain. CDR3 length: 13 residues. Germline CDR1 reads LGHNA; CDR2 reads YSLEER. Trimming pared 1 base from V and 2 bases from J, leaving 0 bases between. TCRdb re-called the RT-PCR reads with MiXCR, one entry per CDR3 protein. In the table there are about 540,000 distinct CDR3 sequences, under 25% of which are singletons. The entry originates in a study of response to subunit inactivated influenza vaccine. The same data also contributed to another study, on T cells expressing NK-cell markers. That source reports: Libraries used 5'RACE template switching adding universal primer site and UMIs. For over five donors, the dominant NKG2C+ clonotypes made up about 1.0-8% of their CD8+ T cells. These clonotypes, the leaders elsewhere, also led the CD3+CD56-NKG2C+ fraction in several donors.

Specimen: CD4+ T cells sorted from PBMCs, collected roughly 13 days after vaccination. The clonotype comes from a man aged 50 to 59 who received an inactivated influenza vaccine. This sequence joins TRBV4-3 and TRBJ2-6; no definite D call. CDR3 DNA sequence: TGCGCCAGCAGCCAAGCTGGGGCCAACGTCCTGACTTTC. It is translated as CASSQAGANVLTF.